This T cell receptor (beta chain) was sequenced during a study of CD8 T cells in Susac syndrome. RNA was extracted with the RNeasy kit, and a quantity of about 0.45 to 1 ug was reverse transcribed using random hexamers. It was immunoSEQ multiplex PCR that amplified TCR beta CDR3 across 54 Vbeta and 13 Jbeta. Each CDR3 protein gets one entry after TCRdb re-called the immunoSEQ multiplex PCR reads with MiXCR. The sample contains under 200,000 distinct CDR3 sequences, around 94% of which appear only once. This clonotype was seen just once. From germline, CDR1 is DFQATT and CDR2 SNEGSKA (reference sequence). Trimming pared 3 bases from V and 5 bases from J, leaving 17 bases between. CDR3 length: 14 amino acids.

The receptor's source is a human donor with Susac syndrome. The chain recombines TRBV20-1 with TRBJ2-7, with no clear D. What was sequenced was CD4+ T cells from PBMCs. CDR3 in DNA: TGCAGTGCTAGGACGGACCTGCCTGTCGACGAGCAGTACTTC. Residues: CSARTDLPVDEQYF.